This T cell receptor beta chain was observed in a study of shared clonotypes between healthy human individuals. Findings and caveats of the study: The naive CD4 repertoires of several donors were compared, and around 5% of clonotypes were shared.

From germline, CDR1 is SGHVS and CDR2 FQNEAQ. This CDR3 region has 17 residues. Trimming pared 2 bases from V and 0 bases from J, leaving 16 bases between. The repertoire was sequenced with immunoSEQ multiplex PCR; TCRdb's copy has only in-frame clones and lacks some. The sample holds a few hundred thousand clones, around 97% seen once. Comments on this clone: Its antigen is unidentified.

This receptor was obtained from a woman aged 25 to 39 in good health. The chain couples TRBV7-8 to TRBJ1-1, with D possibly being TRBD1 (5 bases). Input material: naive CD4+ T cells sorted from blood. Subset here: CD45RA+ positively selected. The CDR3 reads CASSLRQGRNMNTEAFF. CDR3 DNA: TGTGCCAGCAGCTTAAGGCAGGGAAGGAACATGAACACTGAAGCTTTCTTT.